This TCR beta chain is drawn from a study of response to subunit inactivated influenza vaccine. V was clipped by 4 bases and J by 4 bases, with 17 bases between them. The CDR3 is 15 residues long. Germline-derived CDR1 and CDR2 are DFQATT and SNEGSKA (reference sequence). Study-wide points: Few new T cells, the authors suggested, are recruited by each seasonal influenza vaccination.

TCRdb itself ran the RT-PCR reads through MiXCR, one entry per CDR3 protein. The sample records 500,000 to 550,000 distinct CDR3 sequences, 20% to 25% being singletons. This clonotype appeared a few times. The target antigen is unknown. This sample also appeared in a second study, on T cells expressing NK-cell markers. That publication notes: UMIs were included in TCR beta cDNA generated by 5'RACE template switching. In 5 to 7 donors, dominant NKG2C+ clonotypes were roughly 1.0-8% of CD8+ T cells. In a few donors, dominant clonotypes made up roughly 28.3-65% of CD3+CD56-NKG2C+ cells.

Material: CD4+ T cells sorted from PBMCs, obtained 11 to 12 days after vaccination. The J gene is TRBJ2-1, the V gene TRBV20-1, with D maybe TRBD2 (5 bases). The receptor was derived from a man aged 45 to 65 who received an inactivated influenza vaccine. The CDR3 protein is CSAKAANTFYNEQFF. The CDR3 bases are TGCAGTGCTAAAGCGGCGAACACTTTTTACAATGAGCAGTTCTTC.